This T cell receptor beta chain derives from a study of PD-1 blockade in classical Hodgkin lymphoma. For the study at large: Treatment was intravenous nivolumab, 3 mg/kg every 2 weeks, until progression.

Profiled with immunoSEQ multiplex PCR; TCRdb holds only in-frame clones, not every one. The data hold about 24,000 clones, with 84% observed a single time. Patients all relapsed after autologous stem cell transplantation, and there was variation in brentuximab vedotin exposure. Purified CD4+ T cells were obtained from thawed PBMCs through magnetic negative selection. CDR3 length: 15 amino acids. CDR1 is SGHTA, CDR2 FQGNSA, per germline. The V end was cut by 5 bases, the J end by 5 bases, with 19 bases between. Specimen: CD4+ T cells from blood, collected at baseline. This receptor was obtained from a human donor with classical Hodgkin lymphoma. This chain links TRBV7-2 with TRBJ2-7; D may be TRBD1 or TRBD2 (6 bases each). The CDR3 protein is CASSLGGTQVNEQYF. The CDR3 DNA is TGTGCCAGCAGCCTCGGGGGCACTCAAGTTAACGAGCAGTACTTC.